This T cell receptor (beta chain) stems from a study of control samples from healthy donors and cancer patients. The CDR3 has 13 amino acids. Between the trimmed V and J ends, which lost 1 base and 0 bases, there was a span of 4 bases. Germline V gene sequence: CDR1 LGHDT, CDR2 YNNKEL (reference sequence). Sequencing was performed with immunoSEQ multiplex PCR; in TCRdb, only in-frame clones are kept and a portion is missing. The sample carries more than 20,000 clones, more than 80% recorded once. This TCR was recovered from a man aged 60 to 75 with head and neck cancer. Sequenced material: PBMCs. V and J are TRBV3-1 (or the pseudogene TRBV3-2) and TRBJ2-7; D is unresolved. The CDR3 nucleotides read TGTGCCAGCAGCCAAGGTCCCTCCTACGAGCAGTACGTC. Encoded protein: CASSQGPSYEQYV.